This entry features one TCR beta chain sequence. Its antigen is currently unknown. Next came a second PCR, run for about 7 to 12 cycles, which used a sample-barcoded 5' primer along with a J-beta primer mix. Every single cDNA molecule received a tag from a template-switch adaptor with 12 random nucleotides. TCRdb reprocessed the 5' RACE reads with MiXCR, giving one entry per CDR3 protein. The sample holds around 1,600,000 distinct CDR3 sequences; approximately 39% are singletons and the top ten take roughly 3.7%. Peripheral blood from each donor was collected in a volume of approximately 10 milliliters. This sample stems from a study of blood T cells in healthy people across ages. Study results and limitations: Older age went with lower TCR beta diversity per million T cells, in a roughly linear way.

Trimming shortened V by 3 bases and J by 8 bases, and 13 bases separated the two germline ends. The CDR3 has 13 residues. This TCR was sampled from a woman in her late teens or twenties in good health. The chain carries TRBV12-3 or TRBV12-4 and TRBJ1-2; a possible D gene is TRBD1 (5 bases). The specimen sequenced was blood. The DNA of the CDR3 is TGTGCCAGCAGTTTTTGGGGGGTTGGAGGCTACACCTTC. Its translation: CASSFWGVGGYTF.